These 11 T cell receptor beta chains were sequenced from one sample in a study of blood T cell repertoires in COVID-19. Sequencing was performed with immunoSEQ multiplex PCR; in TCRdb, only in-frame clones are kept and a portion is missing. This table has about 200,000 clones, approximately 91% appearing once. The sample comprised peripheral blood. All receptors derive from a man younger than 35 with active or convalescent COVID-19.

V and J are TRBV5-1 and TRBJ1-1; 7 bases align to TRBD1. The junction had 13 bases not matched to a gene; V was cut back by 4 bases and J by 4 bases. Germline CDR1 SGHRS, CDR2 YFSETQ. This CDR3 has 16 residues. CDR3 in DNA: TGCGCCAGCAGCCTGGAGACAGATTACAGGGGCACTGAAGCTTTCTTT. Translating it yields CASSLETDYRGTEAFF.

This sequence joins TRBV5-1 and TRBJ1-2; 7 nucleotides agree with TRBD1. Unmatched junction bases numbered 10, after V lost 4 bases and J lost 4 bases. This CDR3 is built from 15 residues. Germline V gene lookup returns CDR1 SGHRS and CDR2 YFSETQ. The CDR3 DNA sequence: TGCGCCAGCAGCGGGACCGGGACAGATTCCTATGGCTACACCTTC. It is translated as CASSGTGTDSYGYTF.

V is TRBV4-1 and J is TRBJ1-4, with 9 bases matching TRBD1. CDR1 and CDR2 from the germline V gene are MGHRA and YSYEKL. The CDR3 is made up of 15 amino acids. Trimming removed 0 bases from V and 8 bases from J; junction bases left unmatched: 4. The CDR3 coding sequence is TGCGCCAGCAGCCAAGAGAGACAGGGGGGAGAAAAACTGTTTTTT. Protein product: CASSQERQGGEKLFF.

The chain joins TRBV2 to TRBJ1-1; the D is unclear. This CDR3 has 12 residues. The V end lost 6 bases, the J end lost 7 bases, and 12 bases lay between the germline ends. The V gene's germline CDR1 is SNHLY and CDR2 FYNNEI. The CDR3 spells CASRGGWDEAFF. The DNA of the CDR3 is TGTGCCAGCAGGGGAGGCTGGGATGAAGCTTTCTTT.

The chain employs TRBV12-5 and TRBJ2-1; D possibly corresponds to TRBD1 (5 bases). With 0 bases removed from V and 8 bases from J, the gap between germline ends came to 8 bases. The germline CDR1 and CDR2 sequences are LGHNT and FRNRAP. The CDR3 is made up of 13 amino acids. The CDR3 spells CASGLVVTDEQFF. The CDR3 region has the DNA TGTGCTAGTGGTTTGGTAGTGACAGATGAGCAGTTCTTC.

The V gene is TRBV7-3, the J gene TRBJ1-2, with D maybe TRBD1 (5 bases). The CDR3 has 17 amino acids. The germline V gene has CDR1 SGHTA and CDR2 FQGTGA. Trimming took 5 bases from V and 0 from J, leaving 19 bases between them. The CDR3 reads CASSRPVSDSANYGYTF. The DNA for the CDR3 is TGTGCCAGCAGCAGACCCGTAAGCGACAGTGCTAACTATGGCTACACCTTC.

This clone was observed once. J is TRBJ2-1 and V is TRBV7-3, with D possibly TRBD2 on 6 matching bases. In germline, CDR1 is SGHTA, CDR2 FQGTGA. The CDR3 has 14 amino acids. V was clipped by 3 bases and J by 3 bases, with 9 bases between them. CDR3 residues: CASSLTSNYNEQFF. CDR3 sequence (DNA): TGTGCCAGCAGCTTGACTAGTAACTACAATGAGCAGTTCTTC.

V usage is TRBV30 and J usage is TRBJ2-1; 10 nucleotides agree with TRBD2. The CDR3 totals 15 residues. Per the germline V gene, CDR1 is GTSNPN and CDR2 is SVGIG (reference sequence). Trimming took 1 base from V and 9 from J; bases not matched to a gene: 9. The CDR3 sequence is CAWSARAGGAVEQFF. CDR3 in DNA: TGTGCCTGGAGTGCCCGAGCGGGGGGGGCGGTTGAGCAGTTCTTC.

The rearrangement uses TRBV18 and TRBJ2-1, with 10 bases identical to TRBD2. From germline, CDR1 is KGHSH and CDR2 LQKENI. The CDR3 totals 14 residues. The V gene end was trimmed by 3 bases and the J gene end by 6 bases; junction bases not matched to a gene: 2. CDR3 loop: CASSPPSGSNEQFF. CDR3 DNA: TGTGCCAGCTCACCTCCTAGCGGGAGCAATGAGCAGTTCTTC.

This chain connects TRBV5-6 to TRBJ1-5; 7 bases map to TRBD1. Per the germline V gene, CDR1 is SGHDT and CDR2 is YYEEEE. V gave up 3 bases and J gave up 5 bases; unmatched junction bases: 11. The CDR3 runs to 16 residues. CDR3 sequence: CASSWGQLTIDQPQHF. The CDR3 bases are TGTGCCAGCAGCTGGGGACAGCTCACAATTGATCAGCCCCAGCATTTT.

This clone was picked up one time. The V and J genes are TRBV5-1 and TRBJ1-1; 9 nucleotides match TRBD1. V lost 0 bases, J lost 2 bases, and 5 bases stayed unmatched. The CDR3 loop spans 16 amino acids. Germline assignment: CDR1 SGHRS and CDR2 YFSETQ. The CDR3 bases are TGCGCCAGCAGCTTGGTGACAGGGGGTGGAAACACTGAAGCTTTCTTT. Encoded protein: CASSLVTGGGNTEAFF.